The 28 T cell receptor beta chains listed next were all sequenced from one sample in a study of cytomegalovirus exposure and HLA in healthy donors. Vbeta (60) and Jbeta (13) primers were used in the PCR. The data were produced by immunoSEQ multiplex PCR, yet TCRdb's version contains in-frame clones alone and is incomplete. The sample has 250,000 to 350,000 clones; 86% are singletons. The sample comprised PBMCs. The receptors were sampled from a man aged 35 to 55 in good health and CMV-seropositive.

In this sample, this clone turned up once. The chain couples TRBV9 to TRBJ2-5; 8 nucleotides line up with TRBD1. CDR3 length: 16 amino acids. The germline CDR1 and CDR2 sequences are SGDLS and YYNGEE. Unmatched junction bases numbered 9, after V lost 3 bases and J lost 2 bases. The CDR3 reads CASSDERQGLQETQYF. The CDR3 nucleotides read TGTGCCAGCAGCGACGAAAGACAGGGGTTGCAAGAGACCCAGTACTTC.

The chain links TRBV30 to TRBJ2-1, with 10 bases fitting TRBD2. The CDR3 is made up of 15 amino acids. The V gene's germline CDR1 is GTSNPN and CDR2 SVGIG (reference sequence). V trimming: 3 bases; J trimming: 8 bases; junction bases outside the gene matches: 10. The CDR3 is CAWRGLAGVWHEQFF. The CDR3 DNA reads TGTGCCTGGAGGGGGCTAGCGGGAGTTTGGCATGAGCAGTTCTTC.

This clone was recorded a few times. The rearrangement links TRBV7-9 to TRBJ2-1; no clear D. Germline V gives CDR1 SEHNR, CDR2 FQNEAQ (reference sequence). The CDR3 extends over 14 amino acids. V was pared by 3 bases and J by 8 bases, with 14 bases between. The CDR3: CASSFRDLTDEQFF. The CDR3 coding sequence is TGTGCCAGCAGCTTTCGTGACTTGACGGATGAGCAGTTCTTC.

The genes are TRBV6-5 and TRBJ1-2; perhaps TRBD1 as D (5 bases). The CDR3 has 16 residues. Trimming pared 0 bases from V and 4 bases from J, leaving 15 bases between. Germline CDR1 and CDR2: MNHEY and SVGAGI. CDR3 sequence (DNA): TGTGCCAGCAGTTACTCGTCCAGGGCCCTCCTCTATGGCTACACCTTC. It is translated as CASSYSSRALLYGYTF.

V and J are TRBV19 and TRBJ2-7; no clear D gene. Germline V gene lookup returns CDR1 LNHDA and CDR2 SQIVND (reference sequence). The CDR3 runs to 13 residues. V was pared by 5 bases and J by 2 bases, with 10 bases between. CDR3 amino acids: CASSYNSPYEQYF. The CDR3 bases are TGTGCCAGTAGTTACAACAGCCCCTACGAGCAGTACTTC.

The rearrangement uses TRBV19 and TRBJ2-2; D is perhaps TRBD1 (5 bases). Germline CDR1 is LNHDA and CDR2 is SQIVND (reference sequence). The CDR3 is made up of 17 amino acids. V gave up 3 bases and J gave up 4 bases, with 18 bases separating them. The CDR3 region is CASSISGHPTPTGELFF. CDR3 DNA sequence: TGTGCCAGTAGTATTTCTGGACACCCGACCCCCACCGGGGAGCTGTTTTTT.

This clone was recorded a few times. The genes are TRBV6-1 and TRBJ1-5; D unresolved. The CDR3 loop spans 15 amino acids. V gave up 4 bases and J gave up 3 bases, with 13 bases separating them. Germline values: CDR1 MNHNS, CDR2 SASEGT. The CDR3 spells CASSGEVTFNQPQHF. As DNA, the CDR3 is TGTGCCAGCAGTGGGGAGGTAACATTCAATCAGCCCCAGCATTTT.

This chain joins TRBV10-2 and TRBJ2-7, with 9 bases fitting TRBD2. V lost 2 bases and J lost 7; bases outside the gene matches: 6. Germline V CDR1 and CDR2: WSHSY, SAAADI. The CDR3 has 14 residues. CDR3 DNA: TGCGCCAGCAGTGAGGCGGGCGGGAGGGAAGAGCAGTACTTC. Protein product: CASSEAGGREEQYF.

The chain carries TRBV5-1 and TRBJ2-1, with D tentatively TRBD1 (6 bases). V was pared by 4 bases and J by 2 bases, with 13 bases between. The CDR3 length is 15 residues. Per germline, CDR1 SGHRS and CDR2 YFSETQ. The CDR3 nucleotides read TGCGCCAGCAGCCAGGCCAGGACAGCCTACAATGAGCAGTTCTTC. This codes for CASSQARTAYNEQFF.

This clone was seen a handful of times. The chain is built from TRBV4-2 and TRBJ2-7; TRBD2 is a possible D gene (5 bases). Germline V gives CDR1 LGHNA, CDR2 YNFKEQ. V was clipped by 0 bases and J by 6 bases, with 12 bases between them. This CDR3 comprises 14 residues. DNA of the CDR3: TGTGCCAGCAGCCAAGAAGGATTGGAGGTCGAGCAGTACTTC. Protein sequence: CASSQEGLEVEQYF.

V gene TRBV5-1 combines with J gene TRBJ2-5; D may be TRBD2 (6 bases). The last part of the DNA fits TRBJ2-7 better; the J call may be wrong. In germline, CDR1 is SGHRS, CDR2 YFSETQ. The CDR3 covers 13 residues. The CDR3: CASSLTTSYEQYF. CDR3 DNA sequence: TGCGCCAGCAGCTTGACGACTAGCTACGAGCAGTACTTC.

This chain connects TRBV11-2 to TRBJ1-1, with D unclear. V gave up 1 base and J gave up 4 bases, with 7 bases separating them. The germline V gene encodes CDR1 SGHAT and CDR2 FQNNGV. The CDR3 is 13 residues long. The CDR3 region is CASSLGESTEAFF. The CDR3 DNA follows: TGTGCCAGCAGCTTAGGGGAGAGCACTGAAGCTTTCTTT.

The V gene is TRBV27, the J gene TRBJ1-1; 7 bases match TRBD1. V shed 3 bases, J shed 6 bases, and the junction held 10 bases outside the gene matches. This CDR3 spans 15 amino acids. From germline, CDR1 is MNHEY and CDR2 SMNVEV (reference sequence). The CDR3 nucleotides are TGTGCCAGCAGTTTGTCGGGCAGAGGGGGCTCTGAAGCTTTCTTT. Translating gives CASSLSGRGGSEAFF.

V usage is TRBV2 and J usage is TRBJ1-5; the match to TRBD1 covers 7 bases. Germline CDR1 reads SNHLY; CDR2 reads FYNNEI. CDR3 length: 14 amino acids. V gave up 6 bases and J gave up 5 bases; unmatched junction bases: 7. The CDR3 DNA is TGTGCCAGCAGGGCCCAGGGGGTTTATCAGCCCCAGCATTTT. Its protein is CASRAQGVYQPQHF. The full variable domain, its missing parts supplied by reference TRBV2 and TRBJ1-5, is EPEVTQTPSHQVTQMGQEVILRCVPISNHLYFYWYRQILGQKVEFLVSFYNNEISEKSEIFDDQFSVERPDGSNFTLKIRSTKLEDSAMYFCASRAQGVYQPQHFGDGTRLSIL.

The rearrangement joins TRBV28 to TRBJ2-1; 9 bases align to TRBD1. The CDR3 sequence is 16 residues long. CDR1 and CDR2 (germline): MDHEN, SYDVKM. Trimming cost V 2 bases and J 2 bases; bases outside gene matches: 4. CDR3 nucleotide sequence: TGTGCCAGCAGTTTAATACAGGGGGCCCCCTACAATGAGCAGTTCTTC. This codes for CASSLIQGAPYNEQFF.

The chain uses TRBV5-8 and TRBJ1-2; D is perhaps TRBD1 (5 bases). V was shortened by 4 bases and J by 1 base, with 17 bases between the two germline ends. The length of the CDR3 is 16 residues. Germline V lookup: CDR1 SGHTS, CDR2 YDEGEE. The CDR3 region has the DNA TGTGCCAGCAGCGGCAGTTGGGGGGTTCTTAACTATGGCTACACCTTC. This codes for CASSGSWGVLNYGYTF. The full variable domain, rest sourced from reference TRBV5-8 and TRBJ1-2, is EAGVTQSPTHLIKTRGQQATLRCSPISGHTSVYWYQQALGLGLQFLLWYDEGEERNRGNFPPRFSGRQFPNYSSELNVNALELEDSALYLCASSGSWGVLNYGYTFGSGTRLTVV.

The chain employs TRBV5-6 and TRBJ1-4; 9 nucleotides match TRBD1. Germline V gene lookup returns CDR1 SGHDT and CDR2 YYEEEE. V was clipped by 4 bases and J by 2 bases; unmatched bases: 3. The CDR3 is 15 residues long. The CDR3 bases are TGTGCCAGCAGCATGGGACAGGGCACTAATGAAAAACTGTTTTTT. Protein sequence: CASSMGQGTNEKLFF.

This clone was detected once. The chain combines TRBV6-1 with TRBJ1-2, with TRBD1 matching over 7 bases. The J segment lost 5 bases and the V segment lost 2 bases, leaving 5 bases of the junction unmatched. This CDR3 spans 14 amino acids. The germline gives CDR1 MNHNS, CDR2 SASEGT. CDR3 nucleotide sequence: TGTGCCAGCAGTGAATCGGCAGGGGGATATGGCTACACCTTC. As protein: CASSESAGGYGYTF.

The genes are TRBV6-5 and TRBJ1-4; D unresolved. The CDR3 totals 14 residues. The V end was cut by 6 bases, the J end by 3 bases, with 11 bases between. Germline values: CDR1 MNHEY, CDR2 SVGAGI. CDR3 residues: CASREFAANEKLFF. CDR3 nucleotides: TGTGCCAGCAGGGAATTTGCGGCTAATGAAAAACTGTTTTTT.

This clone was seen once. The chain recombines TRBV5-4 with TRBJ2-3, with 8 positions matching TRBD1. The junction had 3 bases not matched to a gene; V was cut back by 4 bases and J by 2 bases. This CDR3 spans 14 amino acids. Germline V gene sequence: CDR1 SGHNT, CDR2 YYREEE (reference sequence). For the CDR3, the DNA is TGTGCCAGCAGCCCGGACAGGGCCACAGATACGCAGTATTTT. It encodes CASSPDRATDTQYF.

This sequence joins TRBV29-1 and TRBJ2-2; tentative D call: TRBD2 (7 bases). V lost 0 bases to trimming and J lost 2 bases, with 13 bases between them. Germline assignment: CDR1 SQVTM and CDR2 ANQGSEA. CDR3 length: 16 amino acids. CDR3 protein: CSVEDRRGANTGELFF. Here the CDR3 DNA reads TGCAGCGTTGAAGATCGTCGGGGGGCTAACACCGGGGAGCTGTTTTTT.

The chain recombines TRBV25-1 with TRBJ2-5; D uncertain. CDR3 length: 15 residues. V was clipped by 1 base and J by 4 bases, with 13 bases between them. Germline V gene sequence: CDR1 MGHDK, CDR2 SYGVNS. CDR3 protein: CASSESGSARETQYF. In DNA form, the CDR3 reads TGTGCCAGCAGTGAATCTGGCAGTGCCCGAGAGACCCAGTACTTC.

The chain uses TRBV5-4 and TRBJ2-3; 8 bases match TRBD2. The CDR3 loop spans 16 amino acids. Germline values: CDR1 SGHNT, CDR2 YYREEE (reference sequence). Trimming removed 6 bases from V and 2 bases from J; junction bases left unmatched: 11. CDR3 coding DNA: TGTGCCAGCACCACCGAACTAGCGGAGGCCACAGATACGCAGTATTTT. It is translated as CASTTELAEATDTQYF. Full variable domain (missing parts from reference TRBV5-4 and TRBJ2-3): ETGVTQSPTHLIKTRGQQVTLRCSSQSGHNTVSWYQQALGQGPQFIFQYYREEENGRGNFPPRFSGLQFPNYSSELNVNALELDDSALYLCASTTELAEATDTQYFGPGTRLTVL.

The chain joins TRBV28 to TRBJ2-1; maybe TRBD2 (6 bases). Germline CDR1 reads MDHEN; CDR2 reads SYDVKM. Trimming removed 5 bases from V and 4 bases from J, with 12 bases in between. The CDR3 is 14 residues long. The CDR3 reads CASSLSGGYNEQFF. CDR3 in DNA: TGTGCCAGCAGTCTCTCCGGGGGATACAATGAGCAGTTCTTC. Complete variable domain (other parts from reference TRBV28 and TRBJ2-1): DVKVTQSSRYLVKRTGEKVFLECVQDMDHENMFWYRQDPGLGLRLIYFSYDVKMKEKGDIPEGYSVSREKKERFSLILESASTNQTSMYLCASSLSGGYNEQFFGPGTRLTVL.

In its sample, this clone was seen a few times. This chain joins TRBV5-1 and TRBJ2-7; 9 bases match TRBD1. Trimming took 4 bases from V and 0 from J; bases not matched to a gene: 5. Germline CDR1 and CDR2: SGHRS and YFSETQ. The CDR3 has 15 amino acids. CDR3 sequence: CASSEGQGASYEQYF. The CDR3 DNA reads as TGCGCCAGCAGCGAGGGACAGGGTGCCTCCTACGAGCAGTACTTC.

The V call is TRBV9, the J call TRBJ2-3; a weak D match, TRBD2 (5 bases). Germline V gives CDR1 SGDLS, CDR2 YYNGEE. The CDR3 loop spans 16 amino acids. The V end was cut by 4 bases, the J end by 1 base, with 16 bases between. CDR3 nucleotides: TGTGCCAGCAGCTCTCAGGACCCCGGGGGCACAGATACGCAGTATTTT. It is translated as CASSSQDPGGTDTQYF. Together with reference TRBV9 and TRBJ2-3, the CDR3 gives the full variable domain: DSGVTQTPKHLITATGQRVTLRCSPRSGDLSVYWYQQSLDQGLQFLIQYYNGEERAKGNILERFSAQQFPDLHSELNLSSLELGDSALYFCASSSQDPGGTDTQYFGPGTRLTVL.

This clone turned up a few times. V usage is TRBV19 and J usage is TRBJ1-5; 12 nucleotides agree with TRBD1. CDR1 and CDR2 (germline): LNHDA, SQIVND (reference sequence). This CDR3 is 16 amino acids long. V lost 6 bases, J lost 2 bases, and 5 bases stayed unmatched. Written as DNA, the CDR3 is TGTGCCAGTAGGGGGACAGGGGGCATGGGCAATCAGCCCCAGCATTTT. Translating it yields CASRGTGGMGNQPQHF.

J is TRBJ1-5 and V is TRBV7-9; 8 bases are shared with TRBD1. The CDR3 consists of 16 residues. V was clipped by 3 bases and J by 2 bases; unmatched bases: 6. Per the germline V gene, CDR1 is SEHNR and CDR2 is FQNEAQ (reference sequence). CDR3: CASSFWTGRRNQPQHF. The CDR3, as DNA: TGTGCCAGCAGCTTTTGGACAGGGAGGCGCAATCAGCCCCAGCATTTT.